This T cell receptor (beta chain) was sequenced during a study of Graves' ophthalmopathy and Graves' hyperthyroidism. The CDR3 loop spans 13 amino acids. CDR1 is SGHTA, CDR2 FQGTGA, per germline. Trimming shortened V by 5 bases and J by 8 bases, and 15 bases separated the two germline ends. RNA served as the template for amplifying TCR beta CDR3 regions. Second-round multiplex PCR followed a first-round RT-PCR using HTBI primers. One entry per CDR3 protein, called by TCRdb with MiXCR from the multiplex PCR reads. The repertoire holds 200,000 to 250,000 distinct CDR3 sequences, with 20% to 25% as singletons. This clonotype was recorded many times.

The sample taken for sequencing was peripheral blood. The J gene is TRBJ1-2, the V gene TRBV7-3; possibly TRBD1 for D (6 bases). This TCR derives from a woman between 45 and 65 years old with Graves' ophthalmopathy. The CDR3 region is CASSQDSLIGYTF. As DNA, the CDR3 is TGTGCCAGCAGCCAGGACAGTCTGATAGGCTACACCTTC.